The clone carrying this T cell receptor (beta chain) was detected only a few times. Clones were sequenced by immunoSEQ multiplex PCR, and TCRdb holds only the in-frame ones, with some missing. Here the sample spans approximately 1,500 clones, over 85% being singletons. This CDR3 has 15 amino acids. Losses at the gene ends were 6 bases for V and 9 bases for J; bases not matched to a gene: 15. Germline CDR1 reads SGDLS; CDR2 reads YYNGEE. The record originates from a study of tumor T cells in aggressive B-cell lymphoma. Sequenced material: tumor tissue. The genes are TRBV9 and TRBJ2-1; 7 bases are shared with TRBD1. This receptor was obtained from an adult with diffuse large B cell lymphoma. Some clones in this sample may be carry-over from other donors' samples. The DNA of the CDR3 is TGTGCCAGCACCGAGACCCGGGACAGAAAAAGTGAGCAGTTCTTC. Translated: CASTETRDRKSEQFF. Full variable domain (rest looked up from reference TRBV9 and TRBJ2-1): DSGVTQTPKHLITATGQRVTLRCSPRSGDLSVYWYQQSLDQGLQFLIQYYNGEERAKGNILERFSAQQFPDLHSELNLSSLELGDSALYFCASTETRDRKSEQFFGPGTRLTVL.